Below, 21 T cell receptor beta chains from the same sample are listed, as sequenced in a study of CD8+CD57+ T cells in acquired aplastic anemia. According to the study, genomic DNA was the template for TCR beta VDJ and CDR3 profiling. Using its own MiXCR run on the reads, TCRdb lists one record per CDR3 protein. The sample consists of 200,000 to 250,000 distinct CDR3 sequences, roughly 60% of them appearing once. Patients included in sequencing had previously demonstrated CD8+CD57+ cell expansion by flow cytometry. Sample: sorted CD4+, CD8+, or CD8+CD57+ T cells (not recorded which) from PBMCs. The source is a human donor with aplastic anemia.

The genes are TRBV20-1 and TRBJ1-3; TRBD1 might be the D (5 bases). Germline V CDR1 and CDR2: DFQATT, SNEGSKA (reference sequence). V lost 2 bases to trimming and J lost 4 bases, with 9 bases between them. The CDR3 is 13 residues long. Written as DNA, the CDR3 is TGCAGTGCTAGACAGACAGCAGGAAACACCATATATTTT. Its protein is CSARQTAGNTIYF.

The chain links TRBV7-9 to TRBJ2-2, with 7 bases that match TRBD2. Germline values: CDR1 SEHNR, CDR2 FQNEAQ (reference sequence). The V gene end was trimmed by 3 bases and the J gene end by 6 bases; junction bases not matched to a gene: 1. There are 13 residues in the CDR3. CDR3: CASSFGLAGELFF. The CDR3 DNA reads TGTGCCAGCAGCTTTGGACTAGCCGGGGAGCTGTTTTTT.

J is TRBJ1-4 and V is TRBV7-2, with a possible D match to TRBD1 (5 bases). The CDR3 has 11 amino acids. Trimming removed 8 bases at V and 10 bases at J, with 11 bases between. CDR1 SGHTA and CDR2 FQGNSA come from the germline V gene. In DNA, the CDR3 is TGTGCCAGCCTTGGGGGAGGAAAACTGTTTTTT. Translation: CASLGGGKLFF.

In this sample, this clonotype turned up a few times. V usage is TRBV15 and J usage is TRBJ2-7, with TRBD1 matching over 8 bases. The V gene end was trimmed by 8 bases and the J gene end by 8 bases; junction bases not matched to a gene: 17. This CDR3 is 15 amino acids long. Germline V lookup: CDR1 LNHNV, CDR2 YYDKDF (reference sequence). The CDR3 sequence is CATGSVGQGTVKQYF. The DNA for the CDR3 is TGTGCCACCGGGAGTGTTGGACAGGGAACCGTCAAGCAGTACTTC.

This clonotype was recorded only once. This chain uses TRBV29-1 with TRBJ2-7, with 8 bases aligning to TRBD2. CDR3 length: 15 residues. The germline gives CDR1 SQVTM, CDR2 ANQGSEA. Trimming at V came to 4 bases and at J to 3 bases, leaving 11 bases not matched to a gene. This CDR3 is CSVVLAGRELYEQYF. The CDR3 DNA is TGCAGCGTTGTCTTAGCGGGGAGAGAGCTCTACGAGCAGTACTTC.

This clonotype was detected once. A junction boundary mismatches the germline segment, possibly from a read error. This chain uses TRBV10-3 with TRBJ1-2; D call uncertain. CDR3 size: 15 residues. The germline gives CDR1 ENHRY, CDR2 SYGVKD. The CDR3 bases are TGTGCCATCAGTTCTCGGGCCTTAGCTAACTATGACTACACCTTC. The encoded protein is CAISSRALANYDYTF.

J is TRBJ2-1 and V is TRBV25-1, with D possibly matching TRBD1 (5 bases). This CDR3 is 14 amino acids long. V shed 4 bases and J shed 3 bases, with 10 bases lying between them. The germline V gene encodes CDR1 MGHDK and CDR2 SYGVNS. Written as DNA, the CDR3 is TGTGCCAGCAGTGGAGAAGGGGTCTACAATGAGCAGTTCTTC. It codes for CASSGEGVYNEQFF.

The chain links TRBV11-2 to TRBJ1-2, with D possibly matching TRBD1 (6 bases). Germline CDR1 SGHAT, CDR2 FQNNGV. This CDR3 region has 14 residues. V lost 7 bases, J lost 7 bases, and 19 bases lay in between. Written as DNA, the CDR3 is TGTGCCAGCACGCGGGACACACGAGTTTCTGGCTACACCTTC. Its translation: CASTRDTRVSGYTF.

This clonotype was seen ten or more times. The chain combines TRBV7-3 with TRBJ2-1; D unclear. The V gene's germline CDR1 is SGHTA and CDR2 FQGTGA. V lost 1 base, J lost 5 bases, and 6 bases lay in between. The CDR3 consists of 13 residues. CDR3 nucleotide sequence: TGTGCCAGCAGCTTAAGGGCAAACAATGAGCAGTTCTTC. Translation gives CASSLRANNEQFF.

This clonotype was seen only a few times. J is TRBJ1-2 and V is TRBV20-1; a possible D gene is TRBD1 (6 bases). Trimming pared 1 base from V and 2 bases from J, leaving 8 bases between. The germline V gene has CDR1 DFQATT and CDR2 SNEGSKA (reference sequence). The CDR3 is made up of 13 amino acids. In nucleotides, the CDR3 is TGCAGTGCTAGAGCACAGGGAAACTATGGCTACACCTTC. It translates to CSARAQGNYGYTF.

This sequence joins TRBV29-1 and TRBJ2-1; no reliable D call. CDR3 length: 12 amino acids. Germline CDR1 reads SQVTM; CDR2 reads ANQGSEA. The V and J ends lost 3 bases and 4 bases respectively, with 7 bases between them. The DNA of the CDR3 is TGCAGCGTTGATCGCACATACAATGAGCAGTTCTTC. Translated, it gives CSVDRTYNEQFF.

This sequence joins TRBV19 and TRBJ2-6; the D gene is possibly TRBD1 (6 bases). The germline V gene has CDR1 LNHDA and CDR2 SQIVND (reference sequence). This CDR3 is 16 amino acids long. V gave up 7 bases and J gave up 0 bases, with 13 bases separating them. The CDR3 sequence is CASKRGFNSGANVLTF. The CDR3 DNA reads TGTGCCAGTAAGAGGGGGTTCAACTCTGGGGCCAACGTCCTGACTTTC.

This clonotype was counted at least ten times. The chain employs TRBV5-8 and TRBJ2-5; D is possibly TRBD1 (6 bases). Germline loops: CDR1 SGHTS, CDR2 YDEGEE. This CDR3 comprises 13 residues. Trimming left V 0 bases short and J 3 bases short, with 6 bases between. The CDR3 loop reads CASSLDREETQYF. CDR3 in DNA: TGTGCCAGCAGCTTGGACAGGGAAGAGACCCAGTACTTC.

In this sample, this clonotype turned up once. This chain uses TRBV19 with TRBJ2-3; D is perhaps TRBD1 (6 bases). V gave up 7 bases and J gave up 4 bases, with 9 bases separating them. This CDR3 comprises 12 residues. Germline V lookup: CDR1 LNHDA, CDR2 SQIVND (reference sequence). CDR3 DNA: TGTGCCAGTAAACAGGGAGCAGATACGCAGTATTTT. Amino acid sequence: CASKQGADTQYF.

This chain uses TRBV7-3 with TRBJ2-1; perhaps TRBD1 as D (5 bases). Trimming took 4 bases from V and 4 from J, leaving 11 bases between them. The CDR3 spans 14 residues. Germline-derived CDR1 and CDR2 are SGHTA and FQGTGA. CDR3 sequence (DNA): TGTGCCAGCAGCTCCGGACATAAATACAATGAGCAGTTCTTC. It encodes CASSSGHKYNEQFF.

The V and J genes are TRBV19 and TRBJ2-7, with TRBD1 identical over 10 bases. From germline, CDR1 is LNHDA and CDR2 SQIVND (reference sequence). This CDR3 spans 14 amino acids. Trimming took 7 bases from V and 2 from J; bases not matched to a gene: 5. The CDR3 DNA reads TGTGCCAGTACCTCCGGGACAGGGGCCTACGAGCAGTACTTC. This gives the protein CASTSGTGAYEQYF.

This sequence joins TRBV5-1 and TRBJ1-1; no clear D. Germline assignment: CDR1 SGHRS and CDR2 YFSETQ. V lost 0 bases to trimming and J lost 0 bases, with 9 bases between them. This CDR3 is 15 amino acids long. As DNA, the CDR3 is TGCGCCAGCAGCTTGGCCGACCCTATGAACACTGAAGCTTTCTTT. Its translation: CASSLADPMNTEAFF.

The chain employs TRBV9 and TRBJ2-1; TRBD2 matches at 11 bases. CDR1 SGDLS and CDR2 YYNGEE come from the germline V gene. The CDR3 has 18 residues. The V segment lost 4 bases and the J segment 1 base; nucleotides outside the gene matches: 10. The CDR3 DNA follows: TGTGCCAGCAGCCCGACACAAACTAGCGGGAGATCCTACAATGAGCAGTTCTTC. Its translation is CASSPTQTSGRSYNEQFF.

The gene calls are TRBV7-9 and TRBJ2-7; perhaps D is TRBD1 or TRBD2 (5 bases each). The CDR3 consists of 13 residues. V lost 8 bases to trimming and J lost 2 bases, with 13 bases between them. Looked up from germline, CDR1 is SEHNR and CDR2 is FQNEAQ (reference sequence). Here the CDR3 DNA reads TGTGCCAGCGTACGGGACGGAGCCTACGAGCAGTACTTC. This encodes CASVRDGAYEQYF. The full variable domain, with the rest looked up from reference TRBV7-9 and TRBJ2-7, is DTGVSQNPRHKITKRGQNVTFRCDPISEHNRLYWYRQTLGQGPEFLTYFQNEAQLEKSRLLSDRFSAERPKGSFSTLEIQRTEQGDSAMYLCASVRDGAYEQYFGPGTRLTVT.

This chain connects TRBV5-6 to TRBJ1-6; D not certain. V lost 2 bases and J lost 14, with 17 bases in between. Germline V gives CDR1 SGHDT, CDR2 YYEEEE. CDR3 length: 14 amino acids. In DNA form, the CDR3 reads TGTGCCAGCAGCTTAGTGGCAGGTCCAGGTGCCCTCCACTTT. Protein sequence: CASSLVAGPGALHF.

The table lists this clonotype with many counts. This chain links TRBV12-3 or TRBV12-4 with TRBJ1-1, with unresolved D. This CDR3 has 15 amino acids. The germline V and J ends were trimmed by 3 bases and 1 base, with 12 bases remaining between them. CDR3 residues: CASSFSWTENTEAFF. The CDR3 coding sequence is TGTGCCAGCAGTTTTAGTTGGACCGAGAACACTGAAGCTTTCTTT.